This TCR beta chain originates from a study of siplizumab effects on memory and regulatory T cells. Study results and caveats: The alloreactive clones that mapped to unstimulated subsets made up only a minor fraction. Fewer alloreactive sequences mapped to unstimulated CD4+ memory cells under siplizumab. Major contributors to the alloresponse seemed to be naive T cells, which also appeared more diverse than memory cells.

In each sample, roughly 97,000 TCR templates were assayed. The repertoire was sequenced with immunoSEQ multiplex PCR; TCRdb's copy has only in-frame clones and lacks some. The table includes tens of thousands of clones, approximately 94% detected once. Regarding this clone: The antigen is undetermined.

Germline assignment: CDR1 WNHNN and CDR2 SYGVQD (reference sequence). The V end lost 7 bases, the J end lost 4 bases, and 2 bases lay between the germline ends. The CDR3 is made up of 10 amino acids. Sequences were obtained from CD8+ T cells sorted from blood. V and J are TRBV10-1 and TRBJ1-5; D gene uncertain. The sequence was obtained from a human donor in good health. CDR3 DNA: TGCGCCAGCACTAATCAGCCCCAGCATTTT. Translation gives CASTNQPQHF.